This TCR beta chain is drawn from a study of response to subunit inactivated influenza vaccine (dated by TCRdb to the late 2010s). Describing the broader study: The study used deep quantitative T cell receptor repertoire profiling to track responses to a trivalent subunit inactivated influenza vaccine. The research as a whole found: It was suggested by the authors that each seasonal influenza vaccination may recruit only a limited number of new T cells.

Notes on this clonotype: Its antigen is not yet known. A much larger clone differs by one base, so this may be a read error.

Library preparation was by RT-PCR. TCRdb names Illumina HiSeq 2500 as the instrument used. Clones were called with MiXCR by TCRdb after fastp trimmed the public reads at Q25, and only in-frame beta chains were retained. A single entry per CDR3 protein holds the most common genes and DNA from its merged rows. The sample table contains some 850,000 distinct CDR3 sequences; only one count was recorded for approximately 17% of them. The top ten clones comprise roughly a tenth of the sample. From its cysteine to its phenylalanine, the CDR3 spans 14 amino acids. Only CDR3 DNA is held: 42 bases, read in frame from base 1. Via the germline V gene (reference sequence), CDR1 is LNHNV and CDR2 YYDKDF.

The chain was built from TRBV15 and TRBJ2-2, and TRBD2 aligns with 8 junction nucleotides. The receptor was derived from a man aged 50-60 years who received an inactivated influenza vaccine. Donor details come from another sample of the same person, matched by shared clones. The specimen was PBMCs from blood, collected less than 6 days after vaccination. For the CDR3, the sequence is CATSLSGNTWELFF. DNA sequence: TGTGCCACCAGCCTTAGCGGGAACACCTGGGAGCTGTTTTTT.